The clone carrying this T cell receptor (beta chain) was seen only a few times. The antigen remains unidentified. The data were obtained in a study of post-analysis software for immune sequencing data. Turning to the study itself: Relapsing-remitting, secondary progressive and progressive-relapsing multiple sclerosis were all included among the disease courses. The study's findings and limits: Comparison of patients with controls showed a handful of TRBV segments more frequent in patients, TRBV5-6, TRBV5-1 and TRBV20-1 among them. Under F measure analysis, samples from one preparation batch co-clustered strongly. Comparison with controls showed significantly lower normalized Chao1 diversity in multiple sclerosis patients.

Unique molecular identifiers were present in the TCR beta cDNA libraries. TCRdb re-derived calls from the PCR reads in MiXCR, one entry per CDR3 protein. The sample yields 380,000 or so distinct CDR3 sequences, less than 40% seen once. CDR3 length equals 17 residues. V shed 4 bases, J shed 4 bases, and the junction held 11 bases outside the gene matches. The V gene's germline CDR1 is SGHRS and CDR2 YFSETQ. This TCR was sampled from a girl aged 5-17 years with multiple sclerosis. This chain connects TRBV5-1 to TRBJ2-1; TRBD1 agrees at 10 bases. The sequencing input was blood. In DNA form, the CDR3 reads TGCGCCAGCAGCGTCCCGGGACAGGGGTTAGGGTACAATGAGCAGTTCTTC. Protein: CASSVPGQGLGYNEQFF.